The 19 T cell receptor beta chains below were found in one sample sequenced in a study of T cell responses to AZD1222 COVID-19 vaccine. Clones were read by immunoSEQ multiplex PCR, and TCRdb kept only the in-frame ones, dropping some. The sample yields tens of thousands of clones, approximately 80% seen once. The material was peripheral blood, obtained on day 0 of MenACWY control vaccination. These receptors were obtained from an adult in good health.

The chain carries TRBV7-8 and TRBJ1-5; the D gene is possibly TRBD1 (5 bases). This CDR3 has 18 residues. Trimming pared 2 bases from V and 4 bases from J, leaving 21 bases between. Germline assignment: CDR1 SGHVS and CDR2 FQNEAQ. The CDR3 sequence is CASSLYPSLDSANQPQHF. For the CDR3, the DNA is TGTGCCAGCAGCTTATATCCCTCACTCGACAGCGCTAATCAGCCCCAGCATTTT.

This clone was counted a few times. This chain links TRBV5-8 with TRBJ2-1; D assignment may be TRBD1 or TRBD2 (5 bases each). The V end was cut by 7 bases, the J end by 0 bases, with 14 bases between. Germline CDR1 and CDR2: SGHTS and YDEGEE. This CDR3 spans 15 amino acids. CDR3 protein: CASVRGRSSYNEQFF. CDR3 coding DNA: TGTGCCAGCGTGAGGGGCAGGAGCTCCTACAATGAGCAGTTCTTC.

The chain uses TRBV29-1 and TRBJ2-3; 8 nucleotides line up with TRBD2. Germline-derived CDR1 and CDR2 are SQVTM and ANQGSEA. There are 13 residues in the CDR3. J lost 4 bases, V lost 4 bases, and 4 bases had no gene match. The CDR3 protein is CSVVSGGADTQYF. DNA of the CDR3: TGCAGCGTTGTTTCCGGGGGGGCAGATACGCAGTATTTT.

V and J are TRBV18 and TRBJ2-2; TRBD1 matches 7 bases. The CDR3 covers 17 residues. The V gene's germline CDR1 is KGHSH and CDR2 LQKENI. Trimming removed 2 bases from V and 0 bases from J; junction bases left unmatched: 6. The CDR3 region is CASSPVGTGANTGELFF. The CDR3 nucleotides are TGTGCCAGCTCACCAGTCGGAACAGGGGCGAACACCGGGGAGCTGTTTTTT.

V gene TRBV24-1 combines with J gene TRBJ2-1; 12 bases match TRBD2. CDR3 length: 16 residues. From germline, CDR1 is KGHDR and CDR2 SFDVKD. After removal of 4 bases from V and 8 bases from J, the junction contained 8 bases not matched to a gene. The CDR3 DNA is TGTGCCACCAGTGACCCTCTAGCGGGGGGGAGAGATGAGCAGTTCTTC. Residues: CATSDPLAGGRDEQFF.

This sequence joins TRBV3-1 (or the pseudogene TRBV3-2) and TRBJ2-6; D ambiguous. CDR1 and CDR2 from the germline V gene are LGHDT and YNNKEL (reference sequence). Trimming took 7 bases from V and 0 from J, leaving 1 base between them. This CDR3 contains 12 residues. The CDR3 coding sequence is TGTGCCAGCAACTCTGGGGCCAACGTCCTGACTTTC. Translation: CASNSGANVLTF.

The CDR3 DNA reads as TGTGCCAGCAACAGGGGGCGAGATAATTCACCCCTCCACTTT. Its translation: CASNRGRDNSPLHF. The rearrangement uses TRBV9 and TRBJ1-6; 9 nucleotides match TRBD1. CDR3 length: 14 amino acids. Germline lookup yields CDR1 SGDLS and CDR2 YYNGEE. V shed 6 bases, J shed 5 bases, and the junction held 3 bases outside the gene matches.

This chain links TRBV3-1 (or the pseudogene TRBV3-2) with TRBJ2-1; TRBD2 might be the D (5 bases). CDR1 and CDR2 (germline): LGHDT, YNNKEL (reference sequence). CDR3 length: 13 amino acids. V lost 1 base to trimming and J lost 4 bases, with 5 bases between them. The CDR3 loop is CASSQGLYNEQFF. The CDR3 DNA sequence: TGTGCCAGCAGCCAAGGACTATACAATGAGCAGTTCTTC.

The chain is built from TRBV23-1 and TRBJ2-5; no reliable D call. Being an ORF, TRBV23-1 has a function that is uncertain. The CDR3 consists of 11 residues. Trimming left V 4 bases short and J 3 bases short, with 3 bases between. CDR3 sequence reads: CASSLKETQYF. For the CDR3, the DNA is TGCGCCAGCAGTCTTAAAGAGACCCAGTACTTC.

The V gene is TRBV18, the J gene TRBJ1-4; TRBD1 matches at 9 bases. The length of the CDR3 is 18 residues. V was clipped by 6 bases and J by 3 bases; unmatched bases: 14. Looked up from germline, CDR1 is KGHSH and CDR2 is LQKENI. The CDR3 sequence is CASSTDGQGKRANEKLFF. The DNA for the CDR3 is TGTGCCAGCTCGACAGACGGACAGGGGAAGCGAGCTAATGAAAAACTGTTTTTT.

The rearrangement links TRBV29-1 to TRBJ1-4; maybe TRBD1 (5 bases). This CDR3 region has 12 residues. Germline V lookup: CDR1 SQVTM, CDR2 ANQGSEA. Trimming shortened V by 3 bases and J by 8 bases, and 10 bases separated the two germline ends. The CDR3 here is CSVDLGDEKLFF. CDR3 sequence (DNA): TGCAGCGTTGACCTAGGGGACGAAAAACTGTTTTTT.

The gene calls are TRBV6-1 and TRBJ2-7; D is perhaps TRBD1 (6 bases). V was pared by 4 bases and J by 2 bases, with 21 bases between. The CDR3 is 17 amino acids. Germline-derived CDR1 and CDR2 are MNHNS and SASEGT. For the CDR3, the DNA is TGTGCCAGCAGTGCATCACAGGGAGCTACCGGGGCCTACGAGCAGTACTTC. It specifies CASSASQGATGAYEQYF.

This clone is categorized as medium-sized (0.01 to 0.1%). The gene calls are TRBV7-9 and TRBJ2-1; D perhaps matches TRBD2 (6 bases). The germline V and J ends were trimmed by 5 bases and 0 bases, with 14 bases remaining between them. This CDR3 has 16 residues. Germline V gives CDR1 SEHNR, CDR2 FQNEAQ (reference sequence). CDR3 nucleotides: TGTGCCAGCAGCCCGGGAGCTGTGAGCTCCTACAATGAGCAGTTCTTC. Protein sequence: CASSPGAVSSYNEQFF. The complete variable domain, with remaining parts taken from reference TRBV7-9 and TRBJ2-1, reads DTGVSQNPRHKITKRGQNVTFRCDPISEHNRLYWYRQTLGQGPEFLTYFQNEAQLEKSRLLSDRFSAERPKGSFSTLEIQRTEQGDSAMYLCASSPGAVSSYNEQFFGPGTRLTVL.

In this sample, this clone turned up many times. The rearrangement uses TRBV5-1 and TRBJ1-1; weak D call: TRBD1 (5 bases). This CDR3 has 16 amino acids. CDR1 is SGHRS, CDR2 YFSETQ, per germline. V lost 1 base, J lost 3 bases, and 16 bases lay in between. The CDR3, as DNA: TGCGCCAGCAGCTTGCCTATCGACAGCTGGGACACTGAAGCTTTCTTT. Residues: CASSLPIDSWDTEAFF.

This chain uses TRBV9 with TRBJ1-1, with D perhaps matching TRBD1 (5 bases). Germline lookup yields CDR1 SGDLS and CDR2 YYNGEE. Trimming removed 4 bases at V and 1 base at J, with 14 bases between. The CDR3 length is 15 residues. As DNA, the CDR3 is TGTGCCAGCAGCACCCACATGGGGGGGAACACTGAAGCTTTCTTT. Protein: CASSTHMGGNTEAFF.

The chain recombines TRBV4-1 with TRBJ1-1; the D gene is possibly TRBD1 (6 bases). V dropped 5 bases and J dropped 6 bases, with 19 bases sitting between them. The CDR3 totals 15 residues. Germline assignment: CDR1 MGHRA and CDR2 YSYEKL. CDR3 sequence reads: CASSGLIRGVAEAFF. The CDR3, as DNA: TGCGCCAGCAGCGGTCTGATTAGGGGGGTGGCTGAAGCTTTCTTT.

This chain links TRBV19 with TRBJ1-1; weak D call: TRBD1 (5 bases). Germline assignment: CDR1 LNHDA and CDR2 SQIVND (reference sequence). CDR3 length equals 13 residues. Trimming cost V 1 base and J 6 bases, with 9 bases left between them. The CDR3 here is CASSIGRVPEAFF. CDR3 bases: TGTGCCAGTAGTATAGGCAGGGTACCTGAAGCTTTCTTT.

This clone was seen only a few times. J is TRBJ2-1 and V is TRBV19, with unresolved D. The CDR3 is 16 amino acids. V dropped 7 bases and J dropped 5 bases, with 21 bases sitting between them. Germline values: CDR1 LNHDA, CDR2 SQIVND (reference sequence). The CDR3 DNA reads TGTGCCAGTACCCACCGGTCGTCCGGAACGCACAATGAGCAGTTCTTC. Amino acids: CASTHRSSGTHNEQFF.

This clone has just a few counts. The V gene is TRBV3-1 (or the pseudogene TRBV3-2), the J gene TRBJ2-1; D is unclear. The CDR3 length is 18 residues. Germline CDR1 reads LGHDT; CDR2 reads YNNKEL (reference sequence). V was clipped by 1 base and J by 4 bases, with 20 bases between them. The DNA for the CDR3 is TGTGCCAGCAGCCAAGGGGTCAGGCGCCACAATTTTTACAATGAGCAGTTCTTC. Its protein product is CASSQGVRRHNFYNEQFF.